The source of this T cell receptor (beta chain) is a study of blood T cell repertoires in COVID-19. Background on the study: The United States, Italy and Spain provided the acute and convalescent COVID-19 samples.

Germline loops: CDR1 KGHSH, CDR2 LQKENI. The CDR3 runs 14 residues. Trimming left V 3 bases short and J 1 base short, with 9 bases between. Assay: immunoSEQ multiplex PCR; the TCRdb copy retains only in-frame clones and omits some. Of fewer than 25,000 clones in the sample, approximately 80% were seen once. The J gene is TRBJ2-5, the V gene TRBV18, with D tentatively TRBD1 (5 bases). The sequence was collected from a man between 65 and 85 years old with acute or convalescent COVID-19. The sample taken for sequencing was peripheral blood. DNA for the CDR3: TGTGCCAGCTCACCCGGCAGGGCCCAAGAGACCCAGTACTTC. Its protein product is CASSPGRAQETQYF. The full variable domain, rest sourced from reference TRBV18 and TRBJ2-5, is NAGVMQNPRHLVRRRGQEARLRCSPMKGHSHVYWYRQLPEEGLKFMVYLQKENIIDESGMPKERFSAEFPKEGPSILRIQQVVRGDSAAYFCASSPGRAQETQYFGPGTRLLVL.